One TCR beta chain is described in this entry. Its antigen remains unidentified. This specimen comes from a study of CD8+ T cells in alopecia areata. The wider study: Twice daily, treated patients received 5 to 10 mg of oral tofacitinib. Treated patients were scored for severity by percent of scalp affected. Study results and caveats: Under tofacitinib, fewer expanded CD8+ clones appeared among the top 100 scalp clones.

Sequencing relied on a cDNA template that was reverse transcribed from extracted RNA. Assay used: immunoSEQ multiplex PCR; TCRdb lists only in-frame clones, some missing. Of 150,000 to 250,000 clones listed, 58% were seen once; the top ten hold about 5%. Treatment defined: oral pan-JAK inhibitor, 5-10 mg twice daily. Trimming took 4 bases from V and 6 from J; bases not matched to a gene: 7. The CDR3 is 14 residues long. Germline assignment: CDR1 SGHRS and CDR2 YFSETQ. The sample here was CD4+ T cells sorted from blood, taken at week 24, from a patient treated with tofacitinib. This receptor was taken from a human donor with alopecia areata. V usage is TRBV5-1 and J usage is TRBJ1-1; 9 bases map to TRBD1. The CDR3 sequence: CASSPGTGRAEAFF. The CDR3 region has the DNA TGCGCCAGCAGCCCCGGGACAGGGAGAGCTGAAGCTTTCTTT.